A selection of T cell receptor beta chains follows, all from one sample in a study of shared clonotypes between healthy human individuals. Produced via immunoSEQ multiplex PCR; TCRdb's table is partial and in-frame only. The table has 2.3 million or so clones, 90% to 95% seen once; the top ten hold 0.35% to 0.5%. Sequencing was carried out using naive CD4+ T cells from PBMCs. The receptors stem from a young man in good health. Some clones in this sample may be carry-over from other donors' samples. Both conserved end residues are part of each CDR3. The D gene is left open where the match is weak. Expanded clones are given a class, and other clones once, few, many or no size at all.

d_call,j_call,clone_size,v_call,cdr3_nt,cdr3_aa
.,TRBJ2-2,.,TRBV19,TGTGCCACCGGAGGGGGGACGAACACCGGGGAGCTGTTTTTT,CATGGGTNTGELFF
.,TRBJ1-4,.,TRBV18,TGTGCCAGCTCCCGACGGGGGGCTAATGAAAAACTGTTTTTT,CASSRRGANEKLFF
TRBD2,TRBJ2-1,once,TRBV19,TGTGCCAGTAGTAGCCCCCCTGGGGCGGGAGGGCCCTCCTACAATGAGCAGTTCTTC,CASSSPPGAGGPSYNEQFF
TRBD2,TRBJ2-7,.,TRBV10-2,TGCGCCAGCAGTGAGCCCGGGACTAGTAGAGGCGAGCAGTACTTC,CASSEPGTSRGEQYF
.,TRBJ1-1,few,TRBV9,TGTGCCAGCAGCGTAGTCGGAGGGGTCACTGAAGCTTTCTTT,CASSVVGGVTEAFF
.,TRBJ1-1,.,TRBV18,TGTGCCAGCTCACACACGCGGGGAGAGGGCACTGAAGCTTTCTTT,CASSHTRGEGTEAFF
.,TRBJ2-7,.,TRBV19,TGTGCCAGTAGTATTCGGGGGGCGTTTTCCTACGAGCAGTACTTC,CASSIRGAFSYEQYF
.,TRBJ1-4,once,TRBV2,TGTGCCAGCAGCGAGGACCGTAATGAAAAACTGTTTTTT,CASSEDRNEKLFF
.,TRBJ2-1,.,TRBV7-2,TGTGCCAGCAGTCGGAGCGATGAGCAGTTCTTC,CASSRSDEQFF
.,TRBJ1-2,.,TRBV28,TGTGCCAGCAGTGTCCACAGTGGAAGCTATGGCTACACCTTC,CASSVHSGSYGYTF
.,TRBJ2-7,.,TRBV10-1,TGCGCCAGCAGTGACCTCCTGTTATCAACAGGGATGGAGATTAAGGACGAGCAGTACTTC,CASSDLLLSTGMEIKDEQYF
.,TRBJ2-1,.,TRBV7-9,TGTGCCAGCAGCTTAGAATTGGGGAGGAATGAGCAGTTCTTC,CASSLELGRNEQFF
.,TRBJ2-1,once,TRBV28,TGTGCCAGCAGTTCATCTCGAGGGGACAATGAGCAGTTCTTC,CASSSSRGDNEQFF
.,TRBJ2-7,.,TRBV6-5,TGTGCCAGCAGTTACAGACAGGCCCTCTCCTACGAGCAGTACTTC,CASSYRQALSYEQYF
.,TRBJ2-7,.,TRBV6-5,TGTGCCAGCAGTTATGGGGGTTCCGAGCAGTACTTC,CASSYGGSEQYF
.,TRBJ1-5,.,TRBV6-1,TGTGCCTGCAAGGTTTGGCCCCAGGGCGGGCAGCCCCAGCATTTT,CACKVWPQGGQPQHF
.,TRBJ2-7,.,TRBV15,TGTGCCACCAGCAGAGGTCCTGCTAGCACCCGGCTAGACTACGAGCAGTACTTC,CATSRGPASTRLDYEQYF
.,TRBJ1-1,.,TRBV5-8,TGTGCCAGCAGCTTCTCCCTGGGCACTGAAGCTTTCTTT,CASSFSLGTEAFF
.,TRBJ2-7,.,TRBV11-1,TGTGCCAGCAGCTACCGCGGGGTGGTTGGTGAGCAGTACTTC,CASSYRGVVGEQYF
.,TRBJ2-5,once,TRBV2,TGTGCCAGCAGTGGCACAACAGGGCCCCAAGAGACCCAGTACTTC,CASSGTTGPQETQYF
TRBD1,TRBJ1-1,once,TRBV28,TGTGCCAGCCAAAATGACAGGGGCGAAATCTTGAACACTGAAGCTTTCTTT,CASQNDRGEILNTEAFF
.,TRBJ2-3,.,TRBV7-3,TGTGCCAGCAGCTTAACGGGAGAGCCAGATACGCAGTATTTT,CASSLTGEPDTQYF
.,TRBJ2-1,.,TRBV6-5,TGTGCCAGCAGCTCAACAGGGAATGAGCAGTTCTTC,CASSSTGNEQFF
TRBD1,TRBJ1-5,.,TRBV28,TGTGCCAGCAGTTTATGGAGCCCCGGGACAGGGACTAGCAATCAGCCCCAGCATTTT,CASSLWSPGTGTSNQPQHF
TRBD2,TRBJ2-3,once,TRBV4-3,TGCGCCAGCAGCCCGGGACTAGCGGGGGTCACAGATACGCAGTATTTT,CASSPGLAGVTDTQYF
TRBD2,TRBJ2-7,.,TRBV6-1,TGTGCCAGCAGTGAGAGAGGACTAGCGGGACCCTACGAGCAGTACTTC,CASSERGLAGPYEQYF
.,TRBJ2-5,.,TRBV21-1,TGTGCCAGCAGCAAAAAACAGGATCAAGAGACCCAGTACTTC,CASSKKQDQETQYF
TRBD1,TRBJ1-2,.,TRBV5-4,TGTGCCAGCAGCTTGGACAGGGGGCTCTATGGCTACACCTTC,CASSLDRGLYGYTF
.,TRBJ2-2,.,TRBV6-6,TGCCTTATTTGGGATCCGAACACCGGGGAGCTGTTTTTT,CLIWDPNTGELFF
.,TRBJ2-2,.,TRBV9,TGTGCCAGCAGTTCAACGGGACACGCGAACACCGGGGAGCTGTTTTTT,CASSSTGHANTGELFF
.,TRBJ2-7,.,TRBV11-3,TGTGCCAGCAGCGGGGCGGAGACAGGCGAGCAGTACTTC,CASSGAETGEQYF
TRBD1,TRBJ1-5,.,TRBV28,TGTGCCAGCAGGGGGGGACAGGGGGCTTGGCATTTT,CASRGGQGAWHF
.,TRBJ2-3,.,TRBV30,TGTGCCTGGAGTAGCCGGATCACAGATACGCAGTATTTT,CAWSSRITDTQYF
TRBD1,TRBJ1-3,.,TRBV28,TGTGCCAGCAGTTTTTGGCAGGGGGGTTGGGGAAACACCATATATTTT,CASSFWQGGWGNTIYF
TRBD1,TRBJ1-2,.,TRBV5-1,TGCGCCAGCACCCAGGGGGTCAATGGCTACACCTTC,CASTQGVNGYTF
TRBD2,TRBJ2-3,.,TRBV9,TGTGCCAGCAGCGTAGGGGGTCTAGCGGGAGTGAATACGCAGTATTTT,CASSVGGLAGVNTQYF
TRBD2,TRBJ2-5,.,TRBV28,TGTGCCAGCAGCGGGGGGACTAGCGGGGGCCAAGAGACCCAGTACTTC,CASSGGTSGGQETQYF
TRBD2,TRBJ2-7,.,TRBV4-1,TGCGCCAGCAGCCATAACTTCGGGGGGGCTTACGAGCAGTACTTC,CASSHNFGGAYEQYF
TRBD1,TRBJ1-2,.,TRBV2,TGTGCCAGCAGTGAGTTTAGCAGGGGGAGTGATGGCTACACCTTC,CASSEFSRGSDGYTF
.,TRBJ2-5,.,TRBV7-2,TGTGCCAGCAGCTCCGGGACCGTACGGGAGACCCAGTACTTC,CASSSGTVRETQYF
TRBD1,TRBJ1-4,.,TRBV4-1,TGCGCCAGCAGCCAATGGATGGGACAGGGTAATGAAAAACTGTTTTTT,CASSQWMGQGNEKLFF
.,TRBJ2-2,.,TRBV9,TGTGCCAGCAGCGTAGGAGCGATGAACACCGGGGAGCTGTTTTTT,CASSVGAMNTGELFF
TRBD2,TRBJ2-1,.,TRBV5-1,TGCGCCAGCAGACCACTAGCGGGAGGAAACTATGAGCAGTTCTTC,CASRPLAGGNYEQFF
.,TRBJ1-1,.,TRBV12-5,TGTGCTAGTGGTTTGTATACAGGGACGAACACTGAAGCTTTCTTT,CASGLYTGTNTEAFF
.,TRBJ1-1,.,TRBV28,TGTGCCAGCAGTTTACAGGTCACTGAAGCTTTCTTT,CASSLQVTEAFF